Listed below are T cell receptor beta chains from one sample, sequenced in a study of T cell responses to AZD1222 COVID-19 vaccine. Using immunoSEQ multiplex PCR, the repertoire was profiled, and TCRdb retains in-frame clones only, with some absent. This table holds 15,000 to 20,000 clones, around 92% found once. Sequenced here: peripheral blood, sampled 28 days after the second AZD1222 dose. These receptors were obtained from an adult who received the AZD1222 COVID-19 vaccine. The CDR3 runs from the conserved cysteine through the conserved F or W. D genes are given only for firm matches. Only part of the rows carry a size: once, few, many, or a class if the clone is expanded.

CASSPNQRTGELFF TGTGCCAGCAGCCCGAACCAGCGGACCGGGGAGCTGTTTTTT TRBJ2-2 TRBV3-1/TRBV3-2 few -
CASSLAGPENTGELFF TGTGCCAGCAGCTTAGCGGGCCCCGAGAACACCGGGGAGCTGTTTTTT TRBJ2-2 TRBV7-6 - -
CASRTSGHTDTQYF TGTGCCAGTCGGACTAGCGGGCACACAGATACGCAGTATTTT TRBJ2-3 TRBV19 - TRBD2
CASSLMGTSGTQYF TGTGCCAGCAGCTTAATGGGCACGTCCGGGACCCAGTACTTC TRBJ2-5 TRBV7-3 - -
CSARVGNTIYF TGCAGTGCTCGGGTCGGAAACACCATATATTTT TRBJ1-3 TRBV20-1 - -
CASSPPGDGETQYF TGTGCCAGCAGCCCGCCCGGGGACGGGGAGACCCAGTACTTC TRBJ2-5 TRBV5-6 - -
CASSESETQYF TGCGCCAGCAGTGAGTCGGAGACCCAGTACTTC TRBJ2-5 TRBV10-2 once -
CATDVRSTDTQYF TGTGCCACGGACGTCCGCAGTACAGATACGCAGTATTTT TRBJ2-3 TRBV30 - -
CASSEGGTRLNTIYF TGTGCCAGCAGTGAGGGGGGGACTAGGCTAAACACCATATATTTT TRBJ1-3 TRBV6-1 - -
CAINSGDSEAFF TGTGCCATCAACTCTGGGGACAGTGAAGCTTTCTTT TRBJ1-1 TRBV28 - TRBD1
CASSPHSSSYNEQFF TGTGCCAGCAGCCCGCACTCGAGCTCCTACAATGAGCAGTTCTTC TRBJ2-1 TRBV11-1 - -
CATSDLNRGQETQYF TGTGCCACCAGTGACTTAAACAGGGGGCAAGAGACCCAGTACTTC TRBJ2-5 TRBV24-1 - TRBD1
CASSSAISGNTIYF TGTGCCAGCAGCTCGGCAATTTCTGGAAACACCATATATTTT TRBJ1-3 TRBV7-2 - -
CASSPLGGRGGYTF TGTGCCAGCAGCCCCCTGGGGGGGAGAGGGGGCTACACCTTC TRBJ1-2 TRBV6-5 - -
CASSLASGGNNEQFF TGTGCCAGCAGCTTGGCTAGCGGGGGAAACAATGAGCAGTTCTTC TRBJ2-1 TRBV11-3 - TRBD2
CASSLEGTGPIYGYTF TGTGCCAGCAGTTTAGAAGGGACAGGGCCTATCTATGGCTACACCTTC TRBJ1-2 TRBV28 - TRBD1
CASGGYGELFF TGTGCTAGTGGTGGCTACGGGGAGCTGTTTTTT TRBJ2-2 TRBV12-5 - -
CSARDYKLPEAFF TGCAGCGCCAGGGATTACAAGCTCCCTGAAGCTTTCTTT TRBJ1-1 TRBV29-1 - -
CASSLMITDTQYF TGTGCCAGCAGCTTAATGATCACAGATACGCAGTATTTT TRBJ2-3 TRBV5-4 - -
CAMGPGQTNTGELFF TGTGCCATGGGACCGGGACAGACTAACACCGGGGAGCTGTTTTTT TRBJ2-2 TRBV6-5 - TRBD1
CASSLGPGAGSYNEQFF TGTGCCAGCAGCTTGGGGCCTGGGGCGGGGTCCTACAATGAGCAGTTCTTC TRBJ2-1 TRBV5-5 - -
CATSSSQSNQPQHF TGTGCCACCAGCAGCTCCCAGAGCAATCAGCCCCAGCATTTT TRBJ1-5 TRBV15 - -
CASSFLGTSVNYVNEQFF TGCGCCAGCAGCTTTCTCGGGACTAGCGTTAATTACGTTAATGAGCAGTTCTTC TRBJ2-1 TRBV5-1 - TRBD2
CASSAAGAANTEAFF TGTGCCAGCAGCGCGGCGGGGGCCGCCAACACTGAAGCTTTCTTT TRBJ1-1 TRBV11-3 - -
CAISPRRGTSTDTQYF TGTGCCATCAGCCCTCGCAGGGGGACAAGCACAGATACGCAGTATTTT TRBJ2-3 TRBV10-3 once TRBD1
CASSWRDRGRGFRETQYF TGTGCCAGCAGCTGGAGGGACAGGGGGCGCGGGTTTCGAGAGACCCAGTACTTC TRBJ2-5 TRBV7-9 - TRBD1
CASSLSRAGWPYGYTF TGTGCCAGCAGTTTATCGAGGGCAGGGTGGCCCTATGGCTACACCTTC TRBJ1-2 TRBV27 once -
CASSPSLPAAVSGANVLTF TGTGCCAGCAGCCCCTCCCTCCCAGCGGCCGTCTCTGGGGCCAACGTCCTGACTTTC TRBJ2-6 TRBV7-8 - -
CASSSGNRLQETQYF TGTGCCAGCAGCTCAGGGAACAGGCTACAAGAGACCCAGTACTTC TRBJ2-5 TRBV11-3 - -
CASSSHRLTKPRPNQPQHF TGTGCCAGCAGCTCACACAGGTTAACAAAGCCGCGGCCGAATCAGCCCCAGCATTTT TRBJ1-5 TRBV6-2/TRBV6-3 - -
CASSLYTGELFF TGTGCCAGCAGTTTATACACCGGGGAGCTGTTTTTT TRBJ2-2 TRBV27 - -
CASSQGLDQPQHF TGTGCCAGCTCACAAGGACTCGATCAGCCCCAGCATTTT TRBJ1-5 TRBV18 - -
CASGYSGTFSGNTIYF TGTGCTAGTGGTTACTCAGGGACGTTCTCTGGAAACACCATATATTTT TRBJ1-3 TRBV12-5 - -
CASSTGLAGKQETQYF TGCGCCAGCAGCACGGGACTAGCGGGGAAACAAGAGACCCAGTACTTC TRBJ2-5 TRBV5-1 - TRBD2
CASSSPGREQYF TGTGCCAGCAGCTCACCGGGCCGCGAGCAGTACTTC TRBJ2-7 TRBV7-2 - -
CASSLGTHNTGELFF TGTGCCAGCAGTTTGGGGACCCATAACACCGGGGAGCTGTTTTTT TRBJ2-2 TRBV28 once -
CASSLAGQIYGYTF TGTGCCAGCAGCTTAGCGGGGCAGATTTATGGCTACACCTTC TRBJ1-2 TRBV7-2 - -
CASSESGGAGELFF TGTGCCAGTAGTGAGAGCGGGGGGGCCGGGGAGCTGTTTTTT TRBJ2-2 TRBV19 - TRBD2
CASSHRAARGETQYF TGTGCCAGCAGCCATCGGGCAGCCCGTGGGGAGACCCAGTACTTC TRBJ2-5 TRBV3-1/TRBV3-2 few -
CASSTDRANQETQYF TGTGCCAGTAGTACGGACAGGGCTAACCAAGAGACCCAGTACTTC TRBJ2-5 TRBV19 - TRBD1